Below, one T cell receptor beta chain is given with its context. In germline, CDR1 is LGHNA, CDR2 YSLEER. The CDR3 is made up of 17 amino acids. The ends lost 0 bases at V and 0 bases at J; junction bases unmatched: 3. Profiled with immunoSEQ multiplex PCR; TCRdb holds only in-frame clones, not every one. The sample holds 130,000 to 150,000 clones, 75% to 90% seen once. This record belongs to a study of control samples from healthy donors and cancer patients. Sequencing input: blood. The receptor was derived from a man aged 25-40 years in good health. The J gene is TRBJ2-3, the V gene TRBV4-3; 10 bases are a match to TRBD2. CDR3: CASSQESSGSSTDTQYF. CDR3 coding DNA: TGCGCCAGCAGCCAAGAATCTAGCGGGAGCAGCACAGATACGCAGTATTTT.